This T cell receptor beta chain appears in the sequencing data of a study of T-cell reconstitution after alpha-beta-depleted transplantation in children. The trim removed 7 bases at V and 4 bases at J, leaving 9 bases unmatched. The CDR3 loop spans 16 amino acids. Unique molecular identifiers tagged the TCRbeta library. TCRdb reprocessed the PCR reads with MiXCR, giving one entry per CDR3 protein. The sample includes 900,000 or so distinct CDR3 sequences, approximately 15% seen only once; the top ten take 5%. Broader study findings: Reportedly, roughly two months post-transplant, alpha-beta T cells arose from several hundred expanded graft clones. Surviving recipient T cells and thymic progenitors accounted for the high day-60 TCRbeta diversity observed in some patients. Hyperexpanded clones declined; after one year, newly produced T cells mostly supplied diversity.

There are a few counts of this clonotype. Its matching antigen is unknown. The material was PBMCs, mostly from graft donor cells, obtained 360 days after TCRalphabeta/CD19-depleted stem cell transplant. The receptor was derived from a male patient between 10 and 17 years old who had a stem cell transplant for acute lymphoblastic leukemia, so the T cells may come from the graft donor. The chain couples TRBV12-3 or TRBV12-4 to TRBJ2-2; TRBD1 matches at 10 bases. The CDR3 protein is CASTLYRDRGTGELFF. Here the CDR3 DNA reads TGTGCCAGCACCCTCTATAGGGACAGGGGCACCGGGGAGCTGTTTTTT.